These 17 T cell receptor beta chains share one sample of origin, sequenced in a study of T cells of healthy individuals. TCRdb recomputed calls from the 5' RACE reads with MiXCR, one row per CDR3 protein. In the table there are around 63,000 distinct CDR3 sequences, 15% to 20% of which are singletons. Receptors were obtained from a human donor in good health.

The table lists this clonotype with many counts. V usage is TRBV28 and J usage is TRBJ2-7; 9 bases line up with TRBD1. The CDR3 totals 15 residues. The germline V gene has CDR1 MDHEN and CDR2 SYDVKM. The V gene end was trimmed by 6 bases and the J gene end by 3 bases; junction bases not matched to a gene: 9. CDR3 coding DNA: TGTGCCAGCAGCCCCCCCGGGACAGGGTACTACGAGCAGTACTTC. It codes for CASSPPGTGYYEQYF.

This clonotype was observed many times. The chain is built from TRBV2 and TRBJ2-3; no clear D gene. CDR1 is SNHLY and CDR2 is FYNNEI in the germline V gene. This CDR3 has 11 residues. V gave up 8 bases and J gave up 5 bases, with 8 bases separating them. CDR3 nucleotide sequence: TGTGCCAGCGGGGTGAGAGATACGCAGTATTTT. Translated, it gives CASGVRDTQYF. Based on the CDR3 plus reference TRBV2 and TRBJ2-3, the full variable domain is EPEVTQTPSHQVTQMGQEVILRCVPISNHLYFYWYRQILGQKVEFLVSFYNNEISEKSEIFDDQFSVERPDGSNFTLKIRSTKLEDSAMYFCASGVRDTQYFGPGTRLTVL.

There are a few counts of this clonotype. The genes are TRBV7-2 and TRBJ2-7, with D tentatively TRBD1 (6 bases). Germline values: CDR1 SGHTA, CDR2 FQGNSA. Trimming cost V 1 base and J 2 bases, with 12 bases left between them. The CDR3 spans 15 residues. CDR3 region: CASSLGEGGPYEQYF. The CDR3 nucleotides read TGTGCCAGCAGCTTAGGTGAAGGGGGACCCTACGAGCAGTACTTC.

This clonotype turned up a few times. V and J are TRBV5-1 and TRBJ2-1; D not resolved. V gave up 5 bases and J gave up 8 bases, with 14 bases separating them. This CDR3 contains 13 residues. The V gene's germline CDR1 is SGHRS and CDR2 YFSETQ. The CDR3 DNA reads TGCGCCAGCAGAGACCTCAGGAGTTATGAGCAGTTCTTC. As protein: CASRDLRSYEQFF.

The table lists this clonotype with a few counts. The V and J genes are TRBV11-2 and TRBJ2-1; D might be TRBD2 (6 bases). Germline CDR1 SGHAT, CDR2 FQNNGV. The CDR3 contains 15 residues. Trimming removed 3 bases from V and 7 bases from J, with 16 bases in between. CDR3 nucleotide sequence: TGTGCCAGCAGCTTGACTACTAGCCTATGGAATGAGCAGTTCTTC. Encoded protein: CASSLTTSLWNEQFF.

The rearrangement joins TRBV9 to TRBJ2-2; D is ambiguous. The germline gives CDR1 SGDLS, CDR2 YYNGEE. V lost 4 bases and J 4 bases, leaving 14 bases between the germline ends. The CDR3 spans 15 residues. This chain's CDR3 is CASSLNPFGTGELFF. In nucleotides, the CDR3 is TGTGCCAGCAGCTTAAACCCGTTCGGCACCGGGGAGCTGTTTTTT.

The chain carries TRBV4-3 and TRBJ2-5, with D tentatively TRBD2 (6 bases). This CDR3 is built from 17 residues. Looked up from germline, CDR1 is LGHNA and CDR2 is YSLEER. The V gene lost 0 bases and the J gene lost 5 bases, with 19 bases spanning the gap. The chain's CDR3 is CASSQEANFRGSETQYF. The CDR3 DNA sequence: TGCGCCAGCAGCCAAGAAGCGAATTTTCGGGGGTCGGAGACCCAGTACTTC.

V usage is TRBV12-3 or TRBV12-4 and J usage is TRBJ1-5; D is unresolved. The CDR3 length is 12 residues. Trimming took 5 bases from V and 5 from J, leaving 7 bases between them. The CDR3 DNA reads as TGTGCCAGCAGTATGGTAGATCAGCCCCAGCATTTT. Protein sequence: CASSMVDQPQHF.

There are a few counts of this clonotype. The rearrangement uses TRBV2 and TRBJ2-5, with D perhaps TRBD1 or TRBD2 (6 bases each). Germline V gives CDR1 SNHLY, CDR2 FYNNEI. V gave up 3 bases and J gave up 4 bases, with 15 bases separating them. This CDR3 is built from 15 residues. The DNA for the CDR3 is TGTGCCAGCAGTGATATAGGGGGGTCGGGAGAGACCCAGTACTTC. It specifies CASSDIGGSGETQYF.

This clonotype has only one observation. This rearrangement joins TRBV7-3 to TRBJ2-3, with TRBD2 matching 9 bases. CDR3 length: 16 amino acids. The V gene end was trimmed by 0 bases and the J gene end by 1 base; junction bases not matched to a gene: 2. Per the germline V gene, CDR1 is SGHTA and CDR2 is FQGTGA. CDR3 in DNA: TGTGCCAGCAGCTTAACTAGCGGGAGAGGCACAGATACGCAGTATTTT. It is translated as CASSLTSGRGTDTQYF.

The genes are TRBV7-3 and TRBJ2-1; a weak D match, TRBD1 (6 bases). Trimming stripped 5 bases from V and 11 bases from J, with 22 bases between. The germline V gene encodes CDR1 SGHTA and CDR2 FQGTGA. The CDR3 spans 15 residues. This chain's CDR3 is CASSPLGTHPYKQFF. The CDR3 nucleotides read TGTGCCAGCAGCCCCCTAGGGACACACCCCTACAAGCAGTTCTTC.

This clonotype was counted a few times. The rearrangement links TRBV4-1 to TRBJ1-3, with TRBD1 as a possible D gene (5 bases). Germline assignment: CDR1 MGHRA and CDR2 YSYEKL. The CDR3 is made up of 16 amino acids. Deletions cut 4 bases from V and 0 bases from J, with 13 bases between. The CDR3 DNA reads as TGCGCCAGCAGCCCCCACGCAGGGAGCTCTGGAAACACCATATATTTT. Its translation: CASSPHAGSSGNTIYF.

The table lists this clonotype with many counts. The chain recombines TRBV19 with TRBJ1-5; D not resolved. Trimming took off 7 bases at V and 4 bases at J, with 17 bases between the two ends. Germline CDR1 LNHDA, CDR2 SQIVND (reference sequence). The CDR3 is 15 amino acids. CDR3 region: CASNTIGGENQPQHF. CDR3 DNA: TGTGCCAGTAACACTATAGGCGGTGAAAATCAGCCCCAGCATTTT.

The chain joins TRBV6-2 or TRBV6-3 to TRBJ2-1; 8 bases fit TRBD2. The CDR3 has 20 residues. From germline, CDR1 is MNHEY and CDR2 SVGEGT. V lost 3 bases, J lost 5 bases, and 21 bases stayed unmatched. CDR3 bases: TGTGCCAGCAGTTATCTCCGGGCAGCGGGAGCGCCCTTGCGGGACAATGAGCAGTTCTTC. Translation: CASSYLRAAGAPLRDNEQFF.

The chain couples TRBV7-8 to TRBJ1-2; 9 bases align to TRBD1. CDR3 length: 14 amino acids. In germline, CDR1 is SGHVS, CDR2 FQNEAQ. Trimming at V came to 4 bases and at J to 6 bases, leaving 6 bases not matched to a gene. This CDR3 reads CASSSGQGRDGYTF. CDR3 DNA sequence: TGTGCCAGCAGCTCCGGACAGGGGAGAGATGGCTACACCTTC.

The chain recombines TRBV5-1 with TRBJ1-2; 8 bases line up with TRBD1. V lost 3 bases and J lost 4; bases outside the gene matches: 5. CDR1 SGHRS and CDR2 YFSETQ come from the germline V gene. The length of the CDR3 is 14 residues. The CDR3 DNA follows: TGCGCCAGCAGCTCAGGGGGCCGGGCCTATGGCTACACCTTC. It encodes CASSSGGRAYGYTF.

This clonotype was seen more than once but under ten times. This sequence joins TRBV16 and TRBJ1-6; no clear D gene. The V gene lost 0 bases and the J gene lost 7 bases, with 10 bases spanning the gap. Germline values: CDR1 KGHSY, CDR2 FQNENV. This CDR3 has 15 residues. CDR3 nucleotide sequence: TGTGCCAGCAGCCAATCGGCCCCACCGAATTCACCCCTCCACTTT. Protein sequence: CASSQSAPPNSPLHF.